Presented here are 12 T cell receptor beta chains from one specimen sequenced in a study of response to subunit inactivated influenza vaccine. MiXCR, run by TCRdb on the RT-PCR reads, gives a single entry per CDR3 protein. Of hundreds of thousands of distinct CDR3 sequences listed, about 18% were seen once; the top ten hold roughly a tenth. The source material was PBMCs from blood, sampled 5 days after vaccination. These receptor sequences come from a man aged 45-60 years who received an inactivated influenza vaccine.

This clonotype was seen ten or more times. The CDR3 nucleotides read TGTGCCAGCAGCTTGGCCCTAGCGGATGGAACAGATACGCAGTATTTT. It codes for CASSLALADGTDTQYF. This rearrangement joins TRBV5-5 to TRBJ2-3, with TRBD2 identical over 7 bases. The CDR3 is made up of 16 amino acids. CDR1 SGHKS and CDR2 YYEKEE come from the germline V gene (reference sequence). J lost 3 bases, V lost 0 bases, and 7 bases had no gene match.

The J gene is TRBJ2-1, the V gene TRBV20-1, with a possible D match to TRBD1 (5 bases). V dropped 4 bases and J dropped 6 bases, with 7 bases sitting between them. Per germline, CDR1 DFQATT and CDR2 SNEGSKA (reference sequence). This CDR3 contains 11 residues. CDR3 sequence (DNA): TGCAGTGCTAACAGGCGCAATGAGCAGTTCTTC. It codes for CSANRRNEQFF.

This chain links TRBV5-1 with TRBJ2-1; TRBD1 matches at 7 bases. This CDR3 is built from 14 residues. V shed 5 bases, J shed 8 bases, and the junction held 10 bases outside the gene matches. The germline V gene encodes CDR1 SGHRS and CDR2 YFSETQ. CDR3 amino acids: CASSYRDRLDEQFF. The DNA of the CDR3 is TGCGCCAGCAGTTACCGGGACAGACTCGATGAGCAGTTCTTC.

The chain employs TRBV6-2 or TRBV6-3 and TRBJ1-1; D may be TRBD1 (5 bases). The CDR3 runs 17 residues. The germline gives CDR1 MNHEY, CDR2 SVGEGT. Deletions cut 0 bases from V and 4 bases from J, with 18 bases between. The chain's CDR3 is CASSYSRGIQLVTEAFF. CDR3 DNA sequence: TGTGCCAGCAGTTACTCGCGGGGGATACAACTGGTCACTGAAGCTTTCTTT.

The V call is TRBV20-1, the J call TRBJ1-2; 9 positions match TRBD1. The CDR3 loop spans 12 amino acids. Losses at the gene ends were 6 bases for V and 7 bases for J; bases not matched to a gene: 6. CDR1 is DFQATT and CDR2 is SNEGSKA in the germline V gene (reference sequence). CDR3 bases: TGCAGTGCGCGGGACAGGGAGGCTGGCTACACCTTC. This encodes CSARDREAGYTF.

This clonotype turned up a few times. The rearrangement links TRBV6-2 or TRBV6-3 to TRBJ2-7; D is perhaps TRBD2 (6 bases). CDR1 MNHEY and CDR2 SVGEGT come from the germline V gene. V lost 6 bases to trimming and J lost 7 bases, with 13 bases between them. There are 12 residues in the CDR3. The CDR3 reads CASSQDYGEQYF. The DNA for the CDR3 is TGTGCCAGCAGCCAGGACTACGGTGAGCAGTACTTC.

This clonotype came up a few times. The V and J genes are TRBV10-3 and TRBJ2-6, with D perhaps TRBD2 (5 bases). Germline-derived CDR1 and CDR2 are ENHRY and SYGVKD. Deletions cut 2 bases from V and 4 bases from J, with 18 bases between. The CDR3 spans 18 residues. The CDR3: CAISEGLGGGSGANVLTF. The CDR3, as DNA: TGTGCCATCAGTGAGGGACTTGGTGGTGGTTCGGGGGCCAACGTCCTGACTTTC.

The genes are TRBV28 and TRBJ1-5; D not certain. CDR3 length: 12 amino acids. The germline V gene encodes CDR1 MDHEN and CDR2 SYDVKM. Trimming removed 3 bases from V and 6 bases from J, with 6 bases in between. The DNA for the CDR3 is TGTGCCAGCAGTTTTTGGGCTCAGCCCCAGCATTTT. Residues: CASSFWAQPQHF.

This clonotype was observed a handful of times. The J gene is TRBJ1-1, the V gene TRBV4-3; perhaps TRBD1 as D (6 bases). Germline CDR1 reads LGHNA; CDR2 reads YSLEER. This CDR3 region has 15 residues. Between the trimmed V and J ends, which lost 0 bases and 4 bases, there was a span of 12 bases. CDR3 nucleotide sequence: TGCGCCAGCAGCCAAGAAATACAGGGTCCCACTGAAGCTTTCTTT. As protein: CASSQEIQGPTEAFF.

This clonotype was seen a few times. The V gene is TRBV29-1, the J gene TRBJ2-7; 8 bases line up with TRBD1. The CDR3 loop spans 14 amino acids. Per the germline V gene, CDR1 is SQVTM and CDR2 is ANQGSEA. The V segment lost 5 bases and the J segment 6 bases; nucleotides outside the gene matches: 12. CDR3 amino acids: CSVRGGQGEREQYF. The CDR3 coding sequence is TGCAGCGTTAGGGGAGGACAGGGTGAACGCGAGCAGTACTTC.

The chain links TRBV6-1 to TRBJ2-7; maybe TRBD1 (5 bases). V was trimmed by 6 bases and J by 5 bases, leaving 17 bases between them. This CDR3 contains 14 residues. CDR1 and CDR2 from the germline V gene are MNHNS and SASEGT. This CDR3 is CASSRQQVGHEQYF. The CDR3 nucleotides read TGTGCCAGCAGCCGACAGCAAGTGGGTCACGAGCAGTACTTC.

The sample holds many counts of this clonotype. This chain uses TRBV27 with TRBJ2-1, with TRBD2 identical over 14 bases. The V gene end was trimmed by 5 bases and the J gene end by 3 bases; junction bases not matched to a gene: 3. The CDR3 extends over 16 amino acids. Germline CDR1 is MNHEY and CDR2 is SMNVEV (reference sequence). The CDR3 loop reads CASSPGTSGGYNEQFF. The CDR3, as DNA: TGTGCCAGCAGTCCCGGGACTAGCGGGGGCTACAATGAGCAGTTCTTC.